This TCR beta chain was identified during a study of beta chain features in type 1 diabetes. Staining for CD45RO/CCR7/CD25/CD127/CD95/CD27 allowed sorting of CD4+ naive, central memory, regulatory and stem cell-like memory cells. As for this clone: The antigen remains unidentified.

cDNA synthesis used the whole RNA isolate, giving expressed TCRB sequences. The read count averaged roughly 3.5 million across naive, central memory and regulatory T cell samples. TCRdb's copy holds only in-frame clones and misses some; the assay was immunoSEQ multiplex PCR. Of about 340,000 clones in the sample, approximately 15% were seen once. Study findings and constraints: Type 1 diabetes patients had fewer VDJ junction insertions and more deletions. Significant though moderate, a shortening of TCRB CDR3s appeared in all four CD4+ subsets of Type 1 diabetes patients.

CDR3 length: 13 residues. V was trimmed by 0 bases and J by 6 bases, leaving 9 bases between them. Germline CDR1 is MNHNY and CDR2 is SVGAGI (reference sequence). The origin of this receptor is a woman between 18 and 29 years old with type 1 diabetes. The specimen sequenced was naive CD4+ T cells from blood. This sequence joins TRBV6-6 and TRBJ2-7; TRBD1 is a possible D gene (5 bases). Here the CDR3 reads CASSYSATVEQYF. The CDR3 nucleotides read TGTGCCAGCAGTTACTCTGCGACAGTCGAGCAGTACTTC.